This T cell receptor (beta chain) was recovered during a study of identical twins. Findings of the study overall: Low generation probability was overrepresented in out-of-frame alpha sequences shared by twins.

The germline CDR1 and CDR2 sequences are ENHRY and SYGVKD. Deletions cut 3 bases from V and 2 bases from J, with 7 bases between. This CDR3 comprises 13 residues. TCRdb passed the 5' RACE reads through MiXCR, listing each CDR3 protein once. The data contain about 470,000 distinct CDR3 sequences, around 24% of them singletons. As regards this clonotype: Its antigen is still unknown.

The same sample was also used in a study of T cells expressing NK-cell markers.

V and J are TRBV10-3 and TRBJ1-2; D unresolved. The sequencing input was CD4+ T cells sorted from blood. The receptor was isolated from a woman between 18 and 29 years old in good health. The CDR3 bases are TGTGCCATCAGTGATTCACGAAACTATGGCTACACCTTC. Encoded protein: CAISDSRNYGYTF.